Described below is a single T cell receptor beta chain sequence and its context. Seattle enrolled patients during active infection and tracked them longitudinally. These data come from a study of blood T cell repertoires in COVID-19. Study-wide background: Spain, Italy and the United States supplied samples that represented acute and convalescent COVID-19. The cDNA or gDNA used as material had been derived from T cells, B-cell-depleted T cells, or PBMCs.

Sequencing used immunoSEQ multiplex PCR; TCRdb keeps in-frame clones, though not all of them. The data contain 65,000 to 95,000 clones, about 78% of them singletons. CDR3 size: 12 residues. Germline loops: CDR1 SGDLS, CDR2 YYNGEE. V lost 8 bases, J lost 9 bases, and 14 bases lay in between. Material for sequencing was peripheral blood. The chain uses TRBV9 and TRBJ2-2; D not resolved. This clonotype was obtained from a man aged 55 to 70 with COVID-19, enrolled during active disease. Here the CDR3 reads CASSIRSRELFF. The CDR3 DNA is TGTGCCAGTTCGATAAGGAGTAGGGAGCTGTTTTTT.